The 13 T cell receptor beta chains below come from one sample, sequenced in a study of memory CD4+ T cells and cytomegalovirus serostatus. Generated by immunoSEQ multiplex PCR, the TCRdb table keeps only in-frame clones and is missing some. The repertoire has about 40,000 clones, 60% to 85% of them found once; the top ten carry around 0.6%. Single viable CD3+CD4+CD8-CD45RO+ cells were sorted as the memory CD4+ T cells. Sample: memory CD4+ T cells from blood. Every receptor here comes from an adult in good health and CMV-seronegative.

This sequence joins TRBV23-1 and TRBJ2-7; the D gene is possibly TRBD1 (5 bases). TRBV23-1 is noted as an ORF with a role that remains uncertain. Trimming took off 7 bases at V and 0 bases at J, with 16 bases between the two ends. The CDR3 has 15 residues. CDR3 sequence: CASKNDRFSSYEQYF. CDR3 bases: TGCGCCAGCAAAAACGACAGATTCAGCTCCTACGAGCAGTACTTC.

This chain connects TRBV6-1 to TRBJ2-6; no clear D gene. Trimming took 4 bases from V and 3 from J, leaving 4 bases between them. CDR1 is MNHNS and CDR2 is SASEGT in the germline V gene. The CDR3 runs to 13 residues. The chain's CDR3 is CASSVVGANVLTF. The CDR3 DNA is TGTGCCAGCAGTGTCGTTGGGGCCAACGTCCTGACTTTC.

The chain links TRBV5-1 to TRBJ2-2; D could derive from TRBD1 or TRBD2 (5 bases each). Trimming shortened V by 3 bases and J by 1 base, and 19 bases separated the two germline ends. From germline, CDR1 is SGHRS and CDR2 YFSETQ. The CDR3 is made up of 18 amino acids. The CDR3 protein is CASSSRGGGFQNTGELFF. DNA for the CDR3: TGCGCCAGCAGCTCCAGAGGTGGGGGTTTTCAGAACACCGGGGAGCTGTTTTTT.

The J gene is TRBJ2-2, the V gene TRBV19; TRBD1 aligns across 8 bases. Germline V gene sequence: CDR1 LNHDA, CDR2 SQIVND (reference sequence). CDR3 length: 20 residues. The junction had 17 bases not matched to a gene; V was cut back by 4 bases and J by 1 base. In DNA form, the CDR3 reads TGTGCCAGTAGTAAAGACAGGGGTTCGGGGCGGCCACAGAACACCGGGGAGCTGTTTTTT. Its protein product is CASSKDRGSGRPQNTGELFF.

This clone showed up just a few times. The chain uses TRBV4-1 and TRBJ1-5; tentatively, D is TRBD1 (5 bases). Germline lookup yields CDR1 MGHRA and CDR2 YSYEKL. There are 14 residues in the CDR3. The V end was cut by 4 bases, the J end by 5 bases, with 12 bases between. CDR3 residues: CASSRQGEYQPQHF. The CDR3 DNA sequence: TGCGCCAGCAGCCGTCAAGGGGAATATCAGCCCCAGCATTTT.

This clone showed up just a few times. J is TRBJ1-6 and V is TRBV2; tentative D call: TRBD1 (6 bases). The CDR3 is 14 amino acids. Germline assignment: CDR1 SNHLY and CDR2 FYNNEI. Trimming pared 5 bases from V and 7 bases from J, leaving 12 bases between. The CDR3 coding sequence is TGTGCCAGCAGTAAGACAGGACCCAATTCACCCCTCCACTTT. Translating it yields CASSKTGPNSPLHF.

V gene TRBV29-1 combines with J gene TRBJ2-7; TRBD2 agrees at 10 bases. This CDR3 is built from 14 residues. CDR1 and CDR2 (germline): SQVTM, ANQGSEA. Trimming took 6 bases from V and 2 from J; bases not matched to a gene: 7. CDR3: CSVLSGGSAYEQYF. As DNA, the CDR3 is TGCAGCGTGCTTAGCGGGGGGTCCGCCTACGAGCAGTACTTC.

CDR3 loop: CASSESFNVLTF. The CDR3 DNA reads as TGTGCCAGCAGTGAATCATTCAACGTCCTGACTTTC. The chain combines TRBV6-1 with TRBJ2-6; D is unresolved. V lost 2 bases, J lost 9 bases, and 5 bases lay in between. Germline CDR1 is MNHNS and CDR2 is SASEGT. The CDR3 extends over 12 amino acids.

The CDR3 DNA follows: TGTGCCAGCAGTGAAGCACACAGGGGGGGGGAGCAGTACTTC. Amino acid sequence: CASSEAHRGGEQYF. The V and J genes are TRBV6-1 and TRBJ2-7; D possibly corresponds to TRBD1 (8 bases). This CDR3 spans 14 amino acids. CDR1 MNHNS and CDR2 SASEGT come from the germline V gene. Trimming stripped 0 bases from V and 7 bases from J, with 13 bases between.

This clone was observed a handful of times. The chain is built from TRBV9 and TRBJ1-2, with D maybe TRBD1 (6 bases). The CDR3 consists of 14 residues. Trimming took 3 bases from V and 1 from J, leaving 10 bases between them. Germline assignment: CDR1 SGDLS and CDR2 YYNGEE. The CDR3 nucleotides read TGTGCCAGCAGCGCCCGACAGGATAACTATGGCTACACCTTC. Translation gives CASSARQDNYGYTF. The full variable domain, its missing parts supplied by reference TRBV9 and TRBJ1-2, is DSGVTQTPKHLITATGQRVTLRCSPRSGDLSVYWYQQSLDQGLQFLIQYYNGEERAKGNILERFSAQQFPDLHSELNLSSLELGDSALYFCASSARQDNYGYTFGSGTRLTVV.

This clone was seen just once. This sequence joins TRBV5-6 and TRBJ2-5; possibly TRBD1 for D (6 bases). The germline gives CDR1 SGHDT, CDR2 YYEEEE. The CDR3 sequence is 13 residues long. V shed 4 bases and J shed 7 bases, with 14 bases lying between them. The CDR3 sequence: CASSLIKGGTQYF. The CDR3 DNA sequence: TGTGCCAGCAGCCTGATAAAAGGGGGGACCCAGTACTTC.

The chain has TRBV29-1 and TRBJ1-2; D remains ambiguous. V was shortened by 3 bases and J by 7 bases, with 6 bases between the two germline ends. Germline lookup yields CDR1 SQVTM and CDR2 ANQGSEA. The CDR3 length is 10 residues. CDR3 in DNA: TGCAGCGTTGATGGGCCTGGCTACACCTTC. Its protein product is CSVDGPGYTF.

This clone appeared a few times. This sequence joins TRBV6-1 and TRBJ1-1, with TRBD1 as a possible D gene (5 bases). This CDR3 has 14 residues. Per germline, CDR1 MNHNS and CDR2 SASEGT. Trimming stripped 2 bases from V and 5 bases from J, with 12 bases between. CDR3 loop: CASSESGGFTEAFF. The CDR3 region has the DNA TGTGCCAGCAGTGAATCGGGGGGATTTACTGAAGCTTTCTTT.